The 28 T cell receptor beta chains reported below all come from one sample, sequenced in a study of response to subunit inactivated influenza vaccine. TCRdb re-called the RT-PCR reads with MiXCR, one entry per CDR3 protein. The sample has more than 550,000 distinct CDR3 sequences; approximately 10% are singletons. This same sample was also part of a study on T cells expressing NK-cell markers. As that study records: TCR beta cDNA was generated via 5'RACE template switching incorporating UMIs.

The input for sequencing was PBMCs from blood, taken on the day of vaccination. All receptors come from a man between 50 and 59 years old who received an inactivated influenza vaccine.

The chain employs TRBV7-9 and TRBJ2-3, with 8 bases aligning to TRBD2. The V gene's germline CDR1 is SEHNR and CDR2 FQNEAQ (reference sequence). This CDR3 spans 15 amino acids. With 0 bases clipped from V and 4 bases from J, the junction kept 3 bases outside the gene matches. The CDR3 spells CASSLAQLAADTQYF. The CDR3 DNA follows: TGTGCCAGCAGCTTAGCGCAACTAGCGGCAGATACGCAGTATTTT.

This sequence joins TRBV15 and TRBJ2-3; possibly TRBD1 for D (6 bases). The CDR3 runs 16 residues. V lost 3 bases and J lost 9, with 22 bases in between. Germline CDR1 is LNHNV and CDR2 is YYDKDF (reference sequence). The CDR3 sequence: CATSRNRDTSLGTQYF. Here the CDR3 DNA reads TGTGCCACCAGCAGGAACCGGGACACATCCCTTGGGACGCAGTATTTT.

The chain links TRBV12-3 or TRBV12-4 to TRBJ2-1; weak D call: TRBD1 (5 bases). V was shortened by 1 base and J by 3 bases, with 13 bases between the two germline ends. The length of the CDR3 is 16 residues. CDR3: CASSLDRSGFYNEQFF. The CDR3 DNA sequence: TGTGCCAGCAGTTTAGACAGGAGTGGGTTCTACAATGAGCAGTTCTTC.

The CDR3 coding sequence is TGTGCCAGCAGTTGGACAGGAAGTACGAACACCGGGGAGCTGTTTTTT. As protein: CASSWTGSTNTGELFF. The chain has TRBV6-5 and TRBJ2-2; 7 nucleotides agree with TRBD1. V trimming: 4 bases; J trimming: 0 bases; junction bases outside the gene matches: 5. The CDR3 spans 16 residues. Germline-derived CDR1 and CDR2 are MNHEY and SVGAGI.

This clonotype was seen a few times. The gene calls are TRBV29-1 and TRBJ2-3; D assignment may be TRBD1 or TRBD2 (5 bases each). Germline CDR1 reads SQVTM; CDR2 reads ANQGSEA. The CDR3 has 13 residues. V was trimmed by 8 bases and J by 2 bases, leaving 14 bases between them. The CDR3 region is CSYAGTHTDTQYF. Here the CDR3 DNA reads TGCAGCTACGCCGGGACCCACACAGATACGCAGTATTTT.

This chain uses TRBV18 with TRBJ2-3; D uncertain. The germline gives CDR1 KGHSH, CDR2 LQKENI. CDR3 size: 15 residues. The ends were cut back, 0 bases at V and 4 bases at J, with 11 bases in the middle. DNA for the CDR3: TGTGCCAGCTCACCACCGGCTAGTGATGCAGATACGCAGTATTTT. Translation gives CASSPPASDADTQYF. Looking up the rest from reference TRBV18 and TRBJ2-3 gives the full variable domain: NAGVMQNPRHLVRRRGQEARLRCSPMKGHSHVYWYRQLPEEGLKFMVYLQKENIIDESGMPKERFSAEFPKEGPSILRIQQVVRGDSAAYFCASSPPASDADTQYFGPGTRLTVL.

There are a few counts of this clonotype. This chain connects TRBV7-2 to TRBJ2-4; D is possibly TRBD1 (6 bases). The CDR3 loop spans 14 amino acids. The germline V and J ends were trimmed by 5 bases and 3 bases, with 11 bases remaining between them. The germline V gene has CDR1 SGHTA and CDR2 FQGNSA. The CDR3 loop is CASSARDNKNIQYF. The CDR3 DNA follows: TGTGCCAGCAGCGCCCGGGACAACAAAAACATTCAGTACTTC.

Ten or more counts support this clonotype. V and J are TRBV9 and TRBJ2-1; no firm D call. The CDR3 consists of 12 residues. The ends were cut back, 5 bases at V and 8 bases at J, with 11 bases in the middle. CDR1 and CDR2 from the germline V gene are SGDLS and YYNGEE. CDR3 DNA: TGTGCCAGCAGTGAGAGATGGGATGAGCAGTTCTTC. Translating it yields CASSERWDEQFF.

The chain carries TRBV12-3 or TRBV12-4 and TRBJ2-3, with unresolved D. The CDR3 is 14 amino acids. Trimming left V 0 bases short and J 4 bases short, with 8 bases between. Here the CDR3 DNA reads TGTGCCAGCAGTTTAGCGGGCTATTCAGATACGCAGTATTTT. Translating gives CASSLAGYSDTQYF.

Many counts were recorded for this clonotype. The chain couples TRBV12-3 or TRBV12-4 to TRBJ2-1; D tentatively fits TRBD1 or TRBD2 (5 bases each). The CDR3 length is 11 residues. V shed 6 bases and J shed 12 bases, with 12 bases lying between them. The CDR3 reads CASRSDGTQFF. CDR3 nucleotide sequence: TGTGCCAGCAGGTCCGATGGGACGCAGTTCTTC.

This chain uses TRBV21-1 with TRBJ2-1; the table gives TRBD2 as D, unverified against the DNA. TRBV21-1 is tagged as a pseudogene. The CDR3 runs to 18 residues. This chain's CDR3 is CASSPGLAGGVSYNEQFF. The CDR3 DNA follows: TGTGCCAGCAGCCCGGGACTAGCGGGAGGGGTTTCCTACAATGAGCAGTTCTTC.

This chain joins TRBV11-2 and TRBJ2-3, with D hard to call. This CDR3 is 14 amino acids long. Trimming pared 5 bases from V and 2 bases from J, leaving 11 bases between. Germline-derived CDR1 and CDR2 are SGHAT and FQNNGV. CDR3 in amino acids: CASSRVNPTDTQYF. The CDR3 DNA sequence: TGTGCCAGCAGCCGGGTTAACCCCACAGATACGCAGTATTTT.

This rearrangement joins TRBV6-2 or TRBV6-3 to TRBJ1-1; D is perhaps TRBD1 (6 bases). In germline, CDR1 is MNHEY, CDR2 SVGEGT. The germline V and J ends were trimmed by 2 bases and 4 bases, with 11 bases remaining between them. This CDR3 contains 14 residues. The CDR3 DNA reads as TGTGCCAGCAGTTACCCCGGACAGTTCACTGAAGCTTTCTTT. Translated: CASSYPGQFTEAFF.

The sample holds many counts of this clonotype. The V call is TRBV28, the J call TRBJ2-7; TRBD1 might be the D (6 bases). Germline V lookup: CDR1 MDHEN, CDR2 SYDVKM. The length of the CDR3 is 14 residues. V dropped 8 bases and J dropped 9 bases, with 23 bases sitting between them. This CDR3 is CASQKTGASLGQYF. Written as DNA, the CDR3 is TGTGCCAGCCAAAAGACAGGAGCGTCCTTAGGGCAGTACTTC.

This clonotype was seen only a few times. This chain links TRBV6-6 with TRBJ1-1, with D uncertain. This CDR3 region has 12 residues. Germline assignment: CDR1 MNHNY and CDR2 SVGAGI (reference sequence). V was shortened by 6 bases and J by 5 bases, with 10 bases between the two germline ends. The CDR3 reads CASRQTGTEAFF. CDR3 bases: TGTGCCAGCAGACAGACCGGGACTGAAGCTTTCTTT.

This clonotype was seen only a few times. This rearrangement joins TRBV6-2 or TRBV6-3 to TRBJ2-7, with TRBD2 as a possible D gene (5 bases). The germline gives CDR1 MNHEY, CDR2 SVGEGT. The CDR3 contains 15 residues. With 1 base removed from V and 6 bases from J, the gap between germline ends came to 16 bases. CDR3 in DNA: TGTGCCAGCAGTTACTATGTGGCTACCCGGGGCGAGCAGTACTTC. Amino acid sequence: CASSYYVATRGEQYF.

There are a few counts of this clonotype. CDR3 coding DNA: TGTGCCAGCAGCCAAGAGGGGACAGTGCGGACCCATACCTACAATGAGCAGTTCTTC. It codes for CASSQEGTVRTHTYNEQFF. The chain links TRBV14 to TRBJ2-1; 7 nucleotides match TRBD1. V trimming: 0 bases; J trimming: 2 bases; junction bases outside the gene matches: 13. The CDR3 runs to 19 residues. Germline CDR1 SGHDN, CDR2 FVKESK.

J is TRBJ2-5 and V is TRBV10-3, with TRBD2 matching over 8 bases. V lost 10 bases and J lost 3; bases outside the gene matches: 7. The CDR3 totals 13 residues. CDR1 ENHRY and CDR2 SYGVKD come from the germline V gene. Here the CDR3 DNA reads TGTGCCACCTATACTAGCGGAGAAGAGACCCAGTACTTC. Protein: CATYTSGEETQYF.

The table lists this clonotype with a few counts. This CDR3 is CASSQGQPSGNTIYF. The CDR3 DNA is TGTGCCAGCAGCCAAGGACAGCCCTCTGGAAACACCATATATTTT. This chain connects TRBV7-9 to TRBJ1-3; D is possibly TRBD1 (6 bases). The germline V gene encodes CDR1 SEHNR and CDR2 FQNEAQ (reference sequence). Trimming left V 5 bases short and J 0 bases short, with 11 bases between. This CDR3 is 15 amino acids long.

This clonotype appeared a single time. CDR3 sequence reads: CASEKRTSGFSYEQYF. The CDR3 DNA sequence: TGTGCCAGCGAAAAACGGACTAGCGGGTTTTCCTACGAGCAGTACTTC. The chain joins TRBV6-2 or TRBV6-3 to TRBJ2-7; 11 positions agree with TRBD2. Trimming took 8 bases from V and 1 from J; bases not matched to a gene: 10. This CDR3 spans 16 amino acids. Germline assignment: CDR1 MNHEY and CDR2 SVGEGT.

The chain combines TRBV5-1 with TRBJ2-7; perhaps TRBD2 as D (6 bases). V lost 7 bases to trimming and J lost 2 bases, with 19 bases between them. CDR3 length: 15 residues. Germline V gives CDR1 SGHRS, CDR2 YFSETQ. CDR3 DNA sequence: TGCGCCAGCCGCCTTTGGGACCGGGGGACCTACGAGCAGTACTTC. The encoded protein is CASRLWDRGTYEQYF. The full variable domain, rest sourced from reference TRBV5-1 and TRBJ2-7, is KAGVTQTPRYLIKTRGQQVTLSCSPISGHRSVSWYQQTPGQGLQFLFEYFSETQRNKGNFPGRFSGRQFSNSRSEMNVSTLELGDSALYLCASRLWDRGTYEQYFGPGTRLTVT.

This clonotype was detected ten times or more. The rearrangement links TRBV7-8 to TRBJ1-4; TRBD1 agrees at 10 bases. Trimming took 5 bases from V and 8 from J; bases not matched to a gene: 11. The V gene's germline CDR1 is SGHVS and CDR2 FQNEAQ. This CDR3 contains 16 residues. CDR3 DNA sequence: TGTGCCAGCAGCCCCCCCAACGACAGGGGGCTAGAAAAACTGTTTTTT. Translated: CASSPPNDRGLEKLFF. The full variable domain, in which reference TRBV7-8 and TRBJ1-4 provide the parts outside the CDR3, is GAGVSQSPRYKVAKRGQDVALRCDPISGHVSLFWYQQALGQGPEFLTYFQNEAQLDKSGLPSDRFFAERPEGSVSTLKIQRTQQEDSAVYLCASSPPNDRGLEKLFFGSGTQLSVL.

The V call is TRBV7-9, the J call TRBJ2-7; 7 bases are shared with TRBD1. CDR1 SEHNR and CDR2 FQNEAQ come from the germline V gene (reference sequence). Trimming cost V 5 bases and J 7 bases; bases outside gene matches: 8. The CDR3 covers 13 residues. CDR3 loop: CASSLGTAFEQYF. The CDR3 bases are TGTGCCAGCAGCCTAGGGACAGCGTTTGAGCAGTACTTC.

The chain carries TRBV10-3 and TRBJ2-1; perhaps TRBD2 as D (6 bases). The CDR3 contains 11 residues. With 4 bases removed from V and 10 bases from J, the gap between germline ends came to 8 bases. Per germline, CDR1 ENHRY and CDR2 SYGVKD. CDR3 nucleotides: TGTGCCATCAGTGGCGGGACGGAGCAGTTCTTC. Its translation: CAISGGTEQFF.

This rearrangement joins TRBV3-1 to TRBJ2-7; the D call may be TRBD1 or TRBD2 (5 bases each). Per the germline V gene, CDR1 is LGHDT and CDR2 is YNNKEL (reference sequence). The V end lost 3 bases, the J end lost 2 bases, and 20 bases lay between the germline ends. CDR3 length equals 17 residues. As DNA, the CDR3 is TGTGCCAGCAGCCAGAAAAGGGACCGGGACCACACCTACGAGCAGTACTTC. Translated: CASSQKRDRDHTYEQYF.

This chain links TRBV5-5 with TRBJ2-2, with 7 bases identical to TRBD1. With 1 base clipped from V and 5 bases from J, the junction kept 8 bases outside the gene matches. This CDR3 spans 16 amino acids. Germline V gene sequence: CDR1 SGHKS, CDR2 YYEKEE (reference sequence). The CDR3 loop reads CASSLSGAGGTGELFF. The CDR3 DNA follows: TGTGCCAGCAGCTTGAGTGGAGCAGGGGGTACCGGGGAGCTGTTTTTT.

The chain recombines TRBV18 with TRBJ2-2; D remains unclear. Germline V CDR1 and CDR2: KGHSH, LQKENI. Deletions cut 2 bases from V and 0 bases from J, with 7 bases between. The CDR3 extends over 15 amino acids. For the CDR3, the DNA is TGTGCCAGCTCACCAGGAGCCGCGAACACCGGGGAGCTGTTTTTT. Translated: CASSPGAANTGELFF.

This chain connects TRBV6-2 or TRBV6-3 to TRBJ1-5; D is unresolved. The CDR3 is made up of 13 amino acids. With 2 bases removed from V and 5 bases from J, the gap between germline ends came to 7 bases. Looked up from germline, CDR1 is MNHEY and CDR2 is SVGEGT. In DNA form, the CDR3 reads TGTGCCAGCAGTTACAACTCTTATCAGCCCCAGCATTTT. Amino acids: CASSYNSYQPQHF.